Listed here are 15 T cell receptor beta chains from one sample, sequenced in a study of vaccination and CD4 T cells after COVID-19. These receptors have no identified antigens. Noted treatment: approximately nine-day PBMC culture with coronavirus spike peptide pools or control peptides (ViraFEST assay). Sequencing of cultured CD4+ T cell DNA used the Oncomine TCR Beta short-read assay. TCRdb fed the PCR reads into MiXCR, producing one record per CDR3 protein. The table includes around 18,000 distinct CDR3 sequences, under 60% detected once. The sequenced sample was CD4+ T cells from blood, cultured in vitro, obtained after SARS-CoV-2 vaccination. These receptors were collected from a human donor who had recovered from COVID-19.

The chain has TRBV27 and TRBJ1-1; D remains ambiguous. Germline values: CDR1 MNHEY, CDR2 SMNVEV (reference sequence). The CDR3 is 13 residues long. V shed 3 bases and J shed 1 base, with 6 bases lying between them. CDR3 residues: CASSFWGNTEAFF. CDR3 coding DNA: TGTGCCAGCAGTTTCTGGGGGAACACTGAAGCTTTCTTT.

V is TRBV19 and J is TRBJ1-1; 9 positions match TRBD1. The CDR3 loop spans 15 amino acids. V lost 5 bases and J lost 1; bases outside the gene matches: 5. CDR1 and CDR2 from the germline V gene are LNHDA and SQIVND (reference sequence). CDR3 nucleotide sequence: TGTGCCAGTAGTGTGGGGACAGGGAAGAACACTGAAGCTTTCTTT. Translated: CASSVGTGKNTEAFF.

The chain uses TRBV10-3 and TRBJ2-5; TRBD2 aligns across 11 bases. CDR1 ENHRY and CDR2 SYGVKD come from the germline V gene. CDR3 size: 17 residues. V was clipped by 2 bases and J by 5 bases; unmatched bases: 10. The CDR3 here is CAISERGLAVGLETQYF. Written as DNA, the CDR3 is TGTGCCATCAGTGAGCGGGGACTAGCGGTGGGGTTGGAGACCCAGTACTTC.

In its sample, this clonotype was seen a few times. The DNA of the CDR3 is TGTGCCAGCAGTGGGGACAGGAGGGACACCGGGGAGCTGTTTTTT. Its translation: CASSGDRRDTGELFF. This chain links TRBV25-1 with TRBJ2-2, with TRBD1 matching 8 bases. Germline-derived CDR1 and CDR2 are MGHDK and SYGVNS. V gave up 4 bases and J gave up 3 bases; unmatched junction bases: 4. The CDR3 is 15 residues long.

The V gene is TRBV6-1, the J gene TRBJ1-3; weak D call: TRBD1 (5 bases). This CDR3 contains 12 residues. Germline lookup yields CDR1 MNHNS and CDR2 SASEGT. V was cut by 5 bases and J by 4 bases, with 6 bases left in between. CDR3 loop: CASSRQGNTIYF. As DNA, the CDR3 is TGTGCCAGCAGTCGACAGGGAAACACCATATATTTT.

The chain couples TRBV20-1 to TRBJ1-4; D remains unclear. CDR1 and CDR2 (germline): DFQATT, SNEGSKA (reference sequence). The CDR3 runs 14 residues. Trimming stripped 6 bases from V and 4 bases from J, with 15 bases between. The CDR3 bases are TGCAGTGCCCTGATACAGACCGATAATGAAAAACTGTTTTTT. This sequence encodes CSALIQTDNEKLFF.

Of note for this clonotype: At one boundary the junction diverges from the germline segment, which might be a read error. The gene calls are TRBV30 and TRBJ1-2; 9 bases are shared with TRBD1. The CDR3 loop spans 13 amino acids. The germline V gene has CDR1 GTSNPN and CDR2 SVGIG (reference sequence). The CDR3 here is CAWTRTRDRALDF. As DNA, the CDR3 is TGTGCCTGGACCAGAACCCGGGACAGGGCATTAGATTTC.

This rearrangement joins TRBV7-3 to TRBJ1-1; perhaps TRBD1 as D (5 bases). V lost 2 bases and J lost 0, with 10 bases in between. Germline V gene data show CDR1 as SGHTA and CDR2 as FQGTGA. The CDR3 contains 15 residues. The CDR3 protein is CASSLRGGMNTEAFF. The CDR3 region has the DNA TGTGCCAGCAGCTTACGGGGGGGAATGAACACTGAAGCTTTCTTT.

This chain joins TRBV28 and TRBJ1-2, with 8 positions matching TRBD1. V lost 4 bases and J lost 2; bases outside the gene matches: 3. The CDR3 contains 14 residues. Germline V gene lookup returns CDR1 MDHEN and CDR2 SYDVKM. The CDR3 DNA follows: TGTGCCAGCAGTTCGGGACAGGCCAACTATGGCTACACCTTC. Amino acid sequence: CASSSGQANYGYTF.

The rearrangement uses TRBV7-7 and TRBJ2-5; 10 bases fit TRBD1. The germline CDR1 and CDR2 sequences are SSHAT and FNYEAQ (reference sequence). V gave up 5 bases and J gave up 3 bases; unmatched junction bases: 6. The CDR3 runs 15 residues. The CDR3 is CASSPLGTGEETQYF. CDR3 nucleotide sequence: TGTGCCAGCAGCCCCCTAGGGACAGGGGAAGAGACCCAGTACTTC.

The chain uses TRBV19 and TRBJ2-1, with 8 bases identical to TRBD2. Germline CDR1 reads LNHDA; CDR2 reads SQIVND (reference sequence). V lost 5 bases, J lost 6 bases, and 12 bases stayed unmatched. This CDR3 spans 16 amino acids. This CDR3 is CASSSLGLGYINEQFF. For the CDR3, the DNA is TGTGCCAGTAGTTCTTTGGGACTAGGATACATCAATGAGCAGTTCTTC.

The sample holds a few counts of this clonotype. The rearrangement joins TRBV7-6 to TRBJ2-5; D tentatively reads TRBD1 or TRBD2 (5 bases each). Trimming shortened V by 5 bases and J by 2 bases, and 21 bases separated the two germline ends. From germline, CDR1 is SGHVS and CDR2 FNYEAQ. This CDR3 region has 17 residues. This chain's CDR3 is CASSPQAGTLNQETQYF. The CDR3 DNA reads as TGTGCCAGCAGCCCTCAAGCCGGGACCCTAAATCAAGAGACCCAGTACTTC. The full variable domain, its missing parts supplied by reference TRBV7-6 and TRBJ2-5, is GAGVSQSPRYKVTKRGQDVALRCDPISGHVSLYWYRQALGQGPEFLTYFNYEAQQDKSGLPNDRFSAERPEGSISTLTIQRTEQRDSAMYRCASSPQAGTLNQETQYFGPGTRLLVL.

The CDR3 spells CASRKDTGNAEAFF. CDR3 DNA sequence: TGTGCCAGCAGAAAAGATACAGGTAACGCTGAAGCTTTCTTT. The V gene is TRBV28, the J gene TRBJ1-1; TRBD1 might be the D (5 bases). The CDR3 is 14 amino acids. CDR1 and CDR2 from the germline V gene are MDHEN and SYDVKM. Between the trimmed V and J ends, which lost 6 bases and 6 bases, there was a span of 17 bases.

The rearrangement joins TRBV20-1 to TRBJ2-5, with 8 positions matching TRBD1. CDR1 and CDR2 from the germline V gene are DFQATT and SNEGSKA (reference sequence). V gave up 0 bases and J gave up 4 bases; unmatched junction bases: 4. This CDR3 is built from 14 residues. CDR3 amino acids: CSARDRTGSETQYF. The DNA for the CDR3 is TGCAGTGCTAGAGATCGGACAGGGTCAGAGACCCAGTACTTC.

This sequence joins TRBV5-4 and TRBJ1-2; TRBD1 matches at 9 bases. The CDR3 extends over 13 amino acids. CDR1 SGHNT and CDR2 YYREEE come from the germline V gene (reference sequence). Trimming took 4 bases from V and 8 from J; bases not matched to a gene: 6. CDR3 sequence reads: CASSPRTGVGYTF. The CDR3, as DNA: TGTGCCAGCAGCCCGAGGACAGGGGTCGGCTACACCTTC.